Below are 24 T cell receptor beta chains sequenced from a single sample in a study of blood T cell repertoires in COVID-19. Using immunoSEQ multiplex PCR, the repertoire was profiled, and TCRdb retains in-frame clones only, with some absent. The table includes about 77,000 clones, around three quarters detected once. Sequenced sample: peripheral blood. These receptor sequences come from a woman in her sixties or seventies with acute or convalescent COVID-19.

The gene calls are TRBV6-2 or TRBV6-3 and TRBJ2-5; 7 nucleotides agree with TRBD2. The CDR3 sequence is 14 residues long. Unmatched junction bases numbered 5, after V lost 2 bases and J lost 5 bases. CDR1 is MNHEY and CDR2 is SVGEGT in the germline V gene. CDR3 nucleotides: TGTGCCAGCAGTTACACGGGGGGAAGGGAGACCCAGTACTTC. Its translation is CASSYTGGRETQYF.

CDR3 in DNA: TGTGCCAGCAGTGAAATTCTAGGGGTTTATGGCTACACCTTC. It translates to CASSEILGVYGYTF. V and J are TRBV2 and TRBJ1-2, with D perhaps TRBD1 (5 bases). Per the germline V gene, CDR1 is SNHLY and CDR2 is FYNNEI. This CDR3 has 14 amino acids. The ends were cut back, 2 bases at V and 5 bases at J, with 12 bases in the middle.

The V call is TRBV7-9, the J call TRBJ2-7; 10 nucleotides align to TRBD1. The CDR3 totals 17 residues. CDR1 is SEHNR, CDR2 FQNEAQ, per germline (reference sequence). The ends lost 1 base at V and 2 bases at J; junction bases unmatched: 8. The CDR3 sequence is CASSLGDRGPEPYEQYF. As DNA, the CDR3 is TGTGCCAGCAGCTTAGGAGACAGGGGGCCAGAACCCTACGAGCAGTACTTC.

The V and J genes are TRBV18 and TRBJ2-5, with 11 nucleotides matching TRBD2. V lost 3 bases, J lost 3 bases, and 6 bases stayed unmatched. This CDR3 is built from 16 residues. Germline V lookup: CDR1 KGHSH, CDR2 LQKENI. This CDR3 is CASSPQVAGGKETQYF. CDR3 in DNA: TGTGCCAGCTCACCCCAAGTAGCGGGGGGGAAAGAGACCCAGTACTTC.

This clone was observed a few times. V usage is TRBV3-1 (or the pseudogene TRBV3-2) and J usage is TRBJ2-7, with TRBD2 as a possible D gene (6 bases). Germline CDR1 LGHDT, CDR2 YNNKEL (reference sequence). CDR3 length: 14 amino acids. The germline V and J ends were trimmed by 4 bases and 7 bases, with 17 bases remaining between them. CDR3 loop: CASSRGSNGGEQYF. In DNA, the CDR3 is TGTGCCAGCAGCCGCGGATCCAACGGGGGAGAGCAGTACTTC.

The chain uses TRBV10-1 and TRBJ2-5; TRBD2 matches 11 bases. The CDR3 is made up of 16 amino acids. V gave up 10 bases and J gave up 5 bases; unmatched junction bases: 15. Germline V gives CDR1 WNHNN, CDR2 SYGVQD (reference sequence). The CDR3 spells CATPTIAGGPIETQYF. CDR3 nucleotide sequence: TGCGCCACACCCACAATAGCGGGGGGGCCGATTGAGACCCAGTACTTC.

J is TRBJ1-1 and V is TRBV10-3; D not resolved. The CDR3 loop spans 13 amino acids. The V gene lost 5 bases and the J gene lost 3 bases, with 10 bases spanning the gap. The germline V gene encodes CDR1 ENHRY and CDR2 SYGVKD. The CDR3 sequence is CAISLQRDTEAFF. The DNA for the CDR3 is TGTGCCATCAGTCTGCAACGGGACACTGAAGCTTTCTTT.

The chain is built from TRBV20-1 and TRBJ1-1; no reliable D call. This CDR3 spans 12 amino acids. CDR1 is DFQATT, CDR2 SNEGSKA, per germline (reference sequence). V shed 3 bases and J shed 3 bases, with 8 bases lying between them. The CDR3 region is CSASRLDTEAFF. In DNA form, the CDR3 reads TGCAGTGCTAGTCGACTAGACACTGAAGCTTTCTTT.

V and J are TRBV19 and TRBJ1-5, with D possibly being TRBD1 (6 bases). Germline loops: CDR1 LNHDA, CDR2 SQIVND (reference sequence). The CDR3 is made up of 14 amino acids. Deletions cut 8 bases from V and 3 bases from J, with 14 bases between. CDR3 coding DNA: TGTGCCAGTGCGTCCTACAGGGACAATCAGCCCCAGCATTTT. Protein sequence: CASASYRDNQPQHF.

This clone appeared a few times. The chain couples TRBV12-2 to TRBJ1-2. TRBV12-2 constitutes a pseudogene. The CDR3 is 13 amino acids. The CDR3 DNA follows: TGTGCAAGTCGCTTCGGGGGGCCCTATGGCTACACCTTC. It specifies CASRFGGPYGYTF.

V is TRBV5-5 and J is TRBJ2-3; 10 nucleotides align to TRBD2. This CDR3 is 16 amino acids long. V lost 2 bases, J lost 5 bases, and 8 bases stayed unmatched. In germline, CDR1 is SGHKS, CDR2 YYEKEE (reference sequence). The DNA of the CDR3 is TGTGCCAGCAGCTTCAAAGCGGGGGGGCAGGGAGATACGCAGTATTTT. Its translation is CASSFKAGGQGDTQYF.

The chain carries TRBV7-9 and TRBJ2-7; a possible D gene is TRBD2 (5 bases). This CDR3 region has 13 residues. Trimming left V 6 bases short and J 3 bases short, with 12 bases between. From germline, CDR1 is SEHNR and CDR2 FQNEAQ (reference sequence). CDR3 sequence: CASRPDSHYEQYF. The CDR3 DNA reads TGTGCCAGCAGACCGGACTCCCACTACGAGCAGTACTTC.

The chain has TRBV6-6 and TRBJ1-1, with 9 bases identical to TRBD1. CDR3 length: 13 amino acids. The germline CDR1 and CDR2 sequences are MNHNY and SVGAGI (reference sequence). J lost 4 bases, V lost 8 bases, and 5 bases had no gene match. CDR3 protein: CASSQGARTEAFF. The DNA of the CDR3 is TGTGCCAGCTCACAGGGGGCGCGCACTGAAGCTTTCTTT.

The J gene is TRBJ1-6, the V gene TRBV3-1 (or the pseudogene TRBV3-2), with 8 bases matching TRBD1. Germline loops: CDR1 LGHDT, CDR2 YNNKEL (reference sequence). This CDR3 spans 16 amino acids. The trim removed 0 bases at V and 6 bases at J, leaving 4 bases unmatched. The CDR3 here is CASSQEWTGFNSPLHF. The CDR3, as DNA: TGTGCCAGCAGCCAAGAATGGACAGGGTTTAATTCACCCCTCCACTTT.

The chain joins TRBV6-2 or TRBV6-3 to TRBJ1-2; D call uncertain. CDR3 length equals 16 residues. Looked up from germline, CDR1 is MNHEY and CDR2 is SVGEGT. Trimming left V 2 bases short and J 2 bases short, with 15 bases between. The CDR3 is CASSYQVWGVNYGYTF. Written as DNA, the CDR3 is TGTGCCAGCAGTTACCAGGTCTGGGGAGTGAACTATGGCTACACCTTC.

V usage is TRBV7-2 and J usage is TRBJ1-1; D might be TRBD1 (6 bases). There are 15 residues in the CDR3. Between the trimmed V and J ends, which lost 6 bases and 2 bases, there was a span of 16 bases. Germline values: CDR1 SGHTA, CDR2 FQGNSA. CDR3 in DNA: TGTGCCAGCAGTTCGGGAGGGGGGGTCAACACTGAAGCTTTCTTT. Translating gives CASSSGGGVNTEAFF.

This clone turned up a few times. The gene calls are TRBV29-1 and TRBJ1-1, with TRBD1 matching 7 bases. The CDR3 covers 12 residues. The germline V gene has CDR1 SQVTM and CDR2 ANQGSEA. After removal of 7 bases from V and 1 base from J, the junction contained 3 bases not matched to a gene. CDR3 amino acids: CSARTGNTEAFF. Here the CDR3 DNA reads TGCAGCGCCCGGACAGGGAACACTGAAGCTTTCTTT.

The chain carries TRBV5-1 and TRBJ2-3; D is perhaps TRBD1 (6 bases). Germline V gene sequence: CDR1 SGHRS, CDR2 YFSETQ. V dropped 4 bases and J dropped 2 bases, with 14 bases sitting between them. The CDR3 has 15 amino acids. DNA of the CDR3: TGCGCCAGCAGCCGACAGGACATATCCACAGATACGCAGTATTTT. Protein product: CASSRQDISTDTQYF.

The V call is TRBV7-4, the J call TRBJ1-2; TRBD1 is a possible D gene (6 bases). The V end lost 1 base, the J end lost 4 bases, and 10 bases lay between the germline ends. The CDR3 consists of 14 residues. The germline gives CDR1 SGHVT, CDR2 SQSDAQ. CDR3 in amino acids: CASSLGSRGYGYTF. The CDR3 nucleotides read TGTGCCAGCAGCTTAGGGTCCAGGGGCTATGGCTACACCTTC.

This chain links TRBV24-1 with TRBJ1-2; possibly TRBD1 for D (6 bases). CDR1 and CDR2 from the germline V gene are KGHDR and SFDVKD. The CDR3 is made up of 14 amino acids. The ends were cut back, 4 bases at V and 2 bases at J, with 10 bases in the middle. CDR3 loop: CATSDPGQNYGYTF. The CDR3 coding sequence is TGTGCCACCAGTGACCCCGGACAGAACTATGGCTACACCTTC.

This chain joins TRBV7-3 and TRBJ2-1; 9 bases are shared with TRBD2. The CDR3 runs to 15 residues. Trimming removed 2 bases from V and 5 bases from J; junction bases left unmatched: 4. Germline CDR1 SGHTA, CDR2 FQGTGA. CDR3 residues: CASSLLASGDNEQFF. DNA of the CDR3: TGTGCCAGCAGCTTATTGGCTAGCGGGGACAATGAGCAGTTCTTC.

This clone was observed a handful of times. The genes are TRBV5-1 and TRBJ2-2; D is perhaps TRBD2 (5 bases). The germline CDR1 and CDR2 sequences are SGHRS and YFSETQ. Trimming took 4 bases from V and 7 from J, leaving 11 bases between them. The CDR3 is 13 residues long. The CDR3 sequence is CASSITEGGELFF. The DNA for the CDR3 is TGCGCCAGCAGCATCACAGAGGGCGGGGAGCTGTTTTTT.

This chain joins TRBV2 and TRBJ1-5, with D unresolved. V was clipped by 1 base and J by 5 bases, with 12 bases between them. CDR1 and CDR2 from the germline V gene are SNHLY and FYNNEI. CDR3 length: 15 amino acids. The CDR3 DNA sequence: TGTGCCAGCAGTGAAGGCCAAGCCAACTATCAGCCCCAGCATTTT. Residues: CASSEGQANYQPQHF.

The count of this clone is one. The CDR3 nucleotides read TGCAGCGTTGTGTCAGGCAATCAGCCCCAGCATTTT. Amino acids: CSVVSGNQPQHF. The chain joins TRBV29-1 to TRBJ1-5; no clear D gene. Germline V gene sequence: CDR1 SQVTM, CDR2 ANQGSEA. The CDR3 length is 12 residues. The V end lost 4 bases, the J end lost 2 bases, and 6 bases lay between the germline ends.